The next 14 T cell receptor beta chains were all read from a single sample in a study of blood T cell repertoires in COVID-19. Assay used: immunoSEQ multiplex PCR; TCRdb lists only in-frame clones, some missing. This table holds about 250,000 clones, roughly 80% found once. Sample: peripheral blood. The origin of the receptors is a woman aged 70-85 years with acute or convalescent COVID-19.

The V call is TRBV2, the J call TRBJ2-2; TRBD2 might be the D (5 bases). The CDR3 is 14 amino acids. The V and J ends lost 6 bases and 7 bases respectively, with 15 bases between them. Germline V gene sequence: CDR1 SNHLY, CDR2 FYNNEI. CDR3 in DNA: TGTGCCAGCAGCCCGACTACCACACGCGGGGAGCTGTTTTTT. Translating gives CASSPTTTRGELFF.

This chain joins TRBV11-2 and TRBJ2-7; 9 bases fit TRBD1. CDR1 is SGHAT, CDR2 FQNNGV, per germline. The trim removed 4 bases at V and 0 bases at J, leaving 4 bases unmatched. This CDR3 is built from 15 residues. CDR3 residues: CASSSYRGLSYEQYF. As DNA, the CDR3 is TGTGCCAGCAGCTCGTACAGGGGGCTCTCCTACGAGCAGTACTTC.

This chain uses TRBV7-9 with TRBJ2-5; D might be TRBD1 (6 bases). Trimming removed 5 bases at V and 2 bases at J, with 15 bases between. Germline V gene data show CDR1 as SEHNR and CDR2 as FQNEAQ (reference sequence). CDR3 size: 15 residues. The CDR3 spells CASSLNRDTQETQYF. As DNA, the CDR3 is TGTGCCAGCAGCCTCAACCGGGACACGCAAGAGACCCAGTACTTC.

In its sample, this clone was seen a few times. V gene TRBV9 combines with J gene TRBJ2-1; D perhaps matches TRBD2 (6 bases). This CDR3 is 12 amino acids long. V was trimmed by 0 bases and J by 8 bases, leaving 6 bases between them. Per the germline V gene, CDR1 is SGDLS and CDR2 is YYNGEE. This chain's CDR3 is CASSVGGDEQFF. CDR3 DNA: TGTGCCAGCAGCGTAGGCGGGGATGAGCAGTTCTTC.

This chain connects TRBV11-3 to TRBJ1-1; TRBD1 might be the D (6 bases). The CDR3 is 15 residues long. Germline CDR1 reads SGHNT; CDR2 reads YENEEA. V shed 2 bases and J shed 1 base, with 11 bases lying between them. CDR3 DNA sequence: TGTGCCAGCAGCTTATCAGGGGCCCCGAACACTGAAGCTTTCTTT. It yields the protein CASSLSGAPNTEAFF.

This clone was seen a few times. The chain joins TRBV19 to TRBJ1-5, with TRBD1 matching over 8 bases. V dropped 5 bases and J dropped 3; count of bases not matched to a gene: 12. Germline CDR1 and CDR2: LNHDA and SQIVND (reference sequence). The CDR3 is 17 residues long. The CDR3 nucleotides are TGTGCCAGTAGTTTACGTCAGGGGGCGCGTTACAATCAGCCCCAGCATTTT. Its protein product is CASSLRQGARYNQPQHF. Variable domain in full (rest from reference TRBV19 and TRBJ1-5): DGGITQSPKYLFRKEGQNVTLSCEQNLNHDAMYWYRQDPGQGLRLIYYSQIVNDFQKGDIAEGYSVSREKKESFPLTVTSAQKNPTAFYLCASSLRQGARYNQPQHFGDGTRLSIL.

The table lists this clone with a few counts. The J gene is TRBJ1-5, the V gene TRBV4-2, with 7 positions matching TRBD1. With 0 bases clipped from V and 2 bases from J, the junction kept 4 bases outside the gene matches. Per germline, CDR1 LGHNA and CDR2 YNFKEQ. This CDR3 region has 16 residues. The CDR3: CASSQDRTGGNQPQHF. CDR3 coding DNA: TGTGCCAGCAGCCAAGATCGTACAGGGGGCAATCAGCCCCAGCATTTT.

The gene calls are TRBV6-2 or TRBV6-3 and TRBJ2-2, with 9 positions matching TRBD1. This CDR3 is built from 16 residues. V was pared by 0 bases and J by 6 bases, with 5 bases of the junction left unmatched. The germline gives CDR1 MNHEY, CDR2 SVGEGT. For the CDR3, the DNA is TGTGCCAGCAGTTACTCGGGGACAGGGAGTGCCGGGGAGCTGTTTTTT. Amino acids: CASSYSGTGSAGELFF.

The CDR3 nucleotides are TGCGCCAGCAGCTTGGACCAACTAGGACAGACTGAAGCTTTCTTT. Its protein is CASSLDQLGQTEAFF. J is TRBJ1-1 and V is TRBV5-1; D is possibly TRBD1 (6 bases). The length of the CDR3 is 15 residues. Germline loops: CDR1 SGHRS, CDR2 YFSETQ. V gave up 0 bases and J gave up 5 bases, with 14 bases separating them. Supplemented by reference TRBV5-1 and TRBJ1-1, the full variable domain reads KAGVTQTPRYLIKTRGQQVTLSCSPISGHRSVSWYQQTPGQGLQFLFEYFSETQRNKGNFPGRFSGRQFSNSRSEMNVSTLELGDSALYLCASSLDQLGQTEAFFGQGTRLTVV.

This clone was seen once. This chain joins TRBV5-1 and TRBJ2-1, with a weak D call TRBD2 (5 bases). V was trimmed by 0 bases and J by 8 bases, leaving 15 bases between them. Germline values: CDR1 SGHRS, CDR2 YFSETQ. The CDR3 contains 15 residues. The CDR3 protein is CASSLEATTLYEQFF. The CDR3 DNA sequence: TGCGCCAGCAGCTTGGAAGCGACTACCCTCTATGAGCAGTTCTTC.

The J gene is TRBJ2-7, the V gene TRBV29-1; 7 nucleotides match TRBD1. With 6 bases clipped from V and 4 bases from J, the junction kept 6 bases outside the gene matches. This CDR3 region has 12 residues. Germline assignment: CDR1 SQVTM and CDR2 ANQGSEA. The CDR3 bases are TGCAGCGTGGGGACAGAAATTTACGAGCAGTACTTC. This codes for CSVGTEIYEQYF.

The rearrangement uses TRBV5-4 and TRBJ1-2; 9 bases fit TRBD1. V lost 1 base, J lost 4 bases, and 2 bases stayed unmatched. Germline CDR1 is SGHNT and CDR2 is YYREEE (reference sequence). CDR3 size: 14 residues. CDR3 sequence reads: CASSLMGQGYGYTF. DNA of the CDR3: TGTGCCAGCAGCTTGATGGGACAGGGCTATGGCTACACCTTC. Variable domain in full (rest from reference TRBV5-4 and TRBJ1-2): ETGVTQSPTHLIKTRGQQVTLRCSSQSGHNTVSWYQQALGQGPQFIFQYYREEENGRGNFPPRFSGLQFPNYSSELNVNALELDDSALYLCASSLMGQGYGYTFGSGTRLTVV.

This clone has a single count. The rearrangement joins TRBV2 to TRBJ2-1; a weak D match, TRBD1 (5 bases). CDR3 length equals 16 residues. V lost 4 bases to trimming and J lost 4 bases, with 17 bases between them. The germline CDR1 and CDR2 sequences are SNHLY and FYNNEI. In nucleotides, the CDR3 is TGTGCCAGCAGTGGCCGGCAGGGTCCGAGATACAATGAGCAGTTCTTC. This encodes CASSGRQGPRYNEQFF.

V and J are TRBV6-2 or TRBV6-3 and TRBJ1-1; D uncertain. Per the germline V gene, CDR1 is MNHEY and CDR2 is SVGEGT. The CDR3 is 14 residues long. The V end was cut by 1 base, the J end by 1 base, with 7 bases between. Here the CDR3 reads CASSYYSRNTEAFF. The CDR3 DNA reads as TGTGCCAGCAGTTACTACAGTAGGAACACTGAAGCTTTCTTT.